The 3 T cell receptor beta chains listed next were all sequenced from one sample in a study of T cell changes during pregnancy in multiple sclerosis. Using immunoSEQ multiplex PCR, the repertoire was profiled, and TCRdb retains in-frame clones only, with some absent. The top ten clones hold 0.76% of a sample with around 97,000 clones, approximately 90% of them seen once. Sequences were derived from peripheral blood, sampled in the second trimester of pregnancy. Source of these receptors: a female donor in good health, enrolled as a control in a pregnancy study.

V gene TRBV19 combines with J gene TRBJ1-4, with D possibly being TRBD1 (5 bases). Trimming left V 9 bases short and J 5 bases short, with 16 bases between. Germline V gene lookup returns CDR1 LNHDA and CDR2 SQIVND (reference sequence). The CDR3 is made up of 14 amino acids. The CDR3 region is CASDKGQLNEKLFF. The CDR3 DNA reads as TGTGCCAGCGACAAGGGGCAACTCAATGAAAAACTGTTTTTT.

The rearrangement uses TRBV4-1 and TRBJ1-5; 8 bases align to TRBD1. The V gene's germline CDR1 is MGHRA and CDR2 YSYEKL. Losses at the gene ends were 0 bases for V and 7 bases for J; bases not matched to a gene: 8. This CDR3 region has 16 residues. Here the CDR3 reads CASSQDSDRGTQPQHF. In DNA form, the CDR3 reads TGCGCCAGCAGCCAAGATTCAGACAGGGGTACCCAGCCCCAGCATTTT.

J is TRBJ2-3 and V is TRBV29-1, with D perhaps matching TRBD1 (6 bases). Deletions cut 4 bases from V and 2 bases from J, with 13 bases between. The germline V gene has CDR1 SQVTM and CDR2 ANQGSEA. The CDR3 totals 14 residues. Here the CDR3 DNA reads TGCAGCGTTGTTGTAGGGGGATTCACAGATACGCAGTATTTT. Amino acids: CSVVVGGFTDTQYF.